Listed below are T cell receptor beta chains from one sample, sequenced in a study of tumor-infiltrating lymphocytes in oesophageal squamous cell carcinoma. TCRdb re-called the PCR reads with MiXCR, one entry per CDR3 protein. In the table there are about 24,000 distinct CDR3 sequences, about 40% of which are singletons. Sequenced: esophageal tumor tissue. The receptors derive from a male donor with esophageal squamous cell carcinoma. Both conserved end residues are part of each CDR3. The D gene is left open where the match is weak. Clone size appears in some rows only: once, few, many, or a class for an expanded clone.

V gene	clone size	D gene	J gene	CDR3 DNA	CDR3 protein
TRBV12-3/TRBV12-4	NA	NA	TRBJ2-7	TGTGCCAGCAGTTCAGGCTGGCGCGAGCAGTACTTC	CASSSGWREQYF
TRBV7-9	many	NA	TRBJ1-6	TGTGCCAGCAGCTTAGGGGCAACGGCTGGGACCCTCCACTTT	CASSLGATAGTLHF
TRBV7-2	few	NA	TRBJ1-1	TGTGCCAGCAGCTTAGTGAAGACAGGAGCGAACACTGAAGCTTTCTTT	CASSLVKTGANTEAFF
TRBV10-1	NA	TRBD2	TRBJ2-1	TGCGCCAGCAGTGAGACGATGGCTAGCGGATGGCAGTTCTTC	CASSETMASGWQFF
TRBV28	NA	NA	TRBJ2-3	TGTGCCAGCAGTTTATACCGCTCCTACGAGCAATACTTC	CASSLYRSYEQYF
TRBV7-6	NA	TRBD2	TRBJ2-7	TGTGCCAGCAGCCCGCCCACTGGCGGGAGGTTAAGCGAGCAGTACTTC	CASSPPTGGRLSEQYF
TRBV28	NA	NA	TRBJ1-1	TGTGCCAGCAGATCCCCCGGGAACACTGAAGCTTTCTTT	CASRSPGNTEAFF
TRBV24-1	NA	TRBD2	TRBJ2-3	TGTGCCACCAGTGACTGGGGGGGGAGAGGGGCAGATACGCAGTATTTT	CATSDWGGRGADTQYF
TRBV7-3	once	NA	TRBJ2-6	TGTGCCAGCAGCCTTGGGGGATCTTTCTCTGGGGCCAACGTCCTGACTTTC	CASSLGGSFSGANVLTF
TRBV7-2	NA	NA	TRBJ2-1	TGTGCCAGCAGCTTAGCTGGGACTCTAAATGAGCAGTTCTTC	CASSLAGTLNEQFF
TRBV11-3	many	NA	TRBJ2-7	TGTGCCAGCAGCTTAATACACGGGAATGAGCAGTACTTC	CASSLIHGNEQYF
TRBV2	few	NA	TRBJ1-6	TGTGCCAGCAGTGGTTTTCGGGGCCAGCCAAATTCACCCCTCCACTTT	CASSGFRGQPNSPLHF
TRBV14	many	TRBD2	TRBJ2-7	TGTGCCAGCAGCCGGCAGACTAGCGGGAGTTCAAACGAGCAGTACTTC	CASSRQTSGSSNEQYF
TRBV5-5	NA	NA	TRBJ2-1	TGTGCCAGCAGAACGAGGGGGGCCAATGAGCAGTTCTTC	CASRTRGANEQFF
TRBV6-6	NA	NA	TRBJ2-5	TGTGCCAGCAGTCCTAGACCCATGGATGAGCAGTACTTC	CASSPRPMDEQYF
TRBV7-8	NA	TRBD2	TRBJ2-3	TGTGCCAGCAGCTTAGGCCTAGCGGGATTAGATACGCAGTATTTT	CASSLGLAGLDTQYF
TRBV7-2	few	TRBD2	TRBJ2-5	TGTGCCAGCAGCTTAGTCCACGGGGGGGCCCCCCAAGAGACCCAGTACTTC	CASSLVHGGAPQETQYF
TRBV9	NA	NA	TRBJ2-3	TGTGCCAGCAGCGTACGGGGTAAGAGCACAGATACGCAGTATTTT	CASSVRGKSTDTQYF
TRBV5-3	NA	NA	TRBJ1-1	TGTGCCAGCAAAAGTACTCTTCGGACTGAAGCTTTCTTT	CASKSTLRTEAFF
TRBV7-7	many	NA	TRBJ1-1	TGTGCTAGCAGCAACCCCAGAATATGCACTGAAGCTTTCTTT	CASSNPRICTEAFF
TRBV19	many	NA	TRBJ2-1	TGTGCCAGTAGTCTTGTGGGCCTGCAAACCTACAATGAGCAGTTCTTC	CASSLVGLQTYNEQFF
TRBV7-6	NA	TRBD1	TRBJ2-7	TGTGCCAGCAGCTTAGTTACCGGGACAGGGATCCCCTACGAGCAGTACTTC	CASSLVTGTGIPYEQYF
TRBV7-9	NA	TRBD2	TRBJ2-4	TGTGCCAGCAGCTCGACCACCGGACTAGCGGGAGTGATGTACTTC	CASSSTTGLAGVMYF
TRBV15	NA	TRBD2	TRBJ2-5	TGTGCCACCAGCAGAGATGGGACTAGCGGGAGGGTAGGAGAGACCCAGTACTTC	CATSRDGTSGRVGETQYF
TRBV12-3/TRBV12-4	NA	TRBD2	TRBJ2-7	TGTGCCAGCAGTTTAGCCGGACTAGCGGGCGGTCGGGAGCAGTACTTC	CASSLAGLAGGREQYF
TRBV7-2	NA	NA	TRBJ2-7	TGTGCCAGCAGCCAGATCGCCTACGAGCAGTACTTC	CASSQIAYEQYF
TRBV7-4	NA	NA	TRBJ1-2	TGTGCCAGCAGCTTACAAGGAGGAGACTATGGCTACACCTTC	CASSLQGGDYGYTF
TRBV11-2	few	TRBD2	TRBJ2-3	TGTGCCAGTTTAGCGGGAAGTAAAACAGATACGCAGTATTTT	CASLAGSKTDTQYF
TRBV18	many	NA	TRBJ1-1	TGTGCCAGCTCACCAGACGGCGAGGGGACTGAAGCTTTCTTT	CASSPDGEGTEAFF
TRBV7-8	NA	TRBD1	TRBJ2-2	TGTGCCAGCAGCTTAAGGGGGCGGATCACCGGGGAGCTGTTTTTT	CASSLRGRITGELFF
TRBV7-9	NA	TRBD2	TRBJ2-1	TGTGCCAGCAGCCCCCGAGGGAGCGGGAACAATGAGCAGTTCTTC	CASSPRGSGNNEQFF
TRBV10-1	NA	NA	TRBJ2-4	TGCGCCAGCAGTTCTCGGGGAGACAAAAACATTCAGTACTTC	CASSSRGDKNIQYF
TRBV14	many	TRBD1	TRBJ2-2	TGTGCCAGCAGCCAACGGACAGGGGGCGGGGAGCTGTTTTTT	CASSQRTGGGELFF
TRBV10-3	many	NA	TRBJ1-1	TGTGCCATCAGTTTGACGGACGACTACACTGAAGCTTTCTTT	CAISLTDDYTEAFF
TRBV6-1	many	NA	TRBJ1-5	TGTGCCAGCAGTGTCGACCCCTATAACGATCAGCCCCAGCATTTT	CASSVDPYNDQPQHF
TRBV11-2	NA	NA	TRBJ2-1	TGTGCCAGCAGCTCCTCTGTTGAGCAGTTCTTC	CASSSSVEQFF
TRBV7-2	NA	TRBD2	TRBJ2-7	TGTGCCAGCAGCTATCGTAGCGGGGCGGCCTTTTACGAGCAGTACTTC	CASSYRSGAAFYEQYF
TRBV27	NA	TRBD2	TRBJ2-1	TGTGCCAGCAGTTCACTAAGCGGGAAGGGCCCCTACAATGAGCAGTTCTTC	CASSSLSGKGPYNEQFF
TRBV2	NA	NA	TRBJ1-2	TGTGCCAGCAGCTCCGGGTCGGGCTACACCTTC	CASSSGSGYTF
TRBV7-6	NA	TRBD2	TRBJ2-3	TGTGCCAGCAGCTTAGTCAGCGGGAGAGGCCCAGATACGCAGTATTTT	CASSLVSGRGPDTQYF
TRBV4-1	many	TRBD1	TRBJ2-7	TGCGCCAGCAGCCAAGATCCTGGGCAGGGGGCCCCCTACGAGCAGTACTTC	CASSQDPGQGAPYEQYF
TRBV12-3/TRBV12-4	many	NA	TRBJ2-7	TGTGCCAGCATGGGAGACTCCTACAATGAGCAGTACTTC	CASMGDSYNEQYF
TRBV7-2	NA	NA	TRBJ2-7	TGTGCCAGCAGCCCCCGCTCGAGGTCCTACGAGCAGTACTTC	CASSPRSRSYEQYF
TRBV5-5	few	TRBD1	TRBJ1-5	TGTGCCAGCAGCTGGGCCAGGGGGCTCAATCAGCCCCAGCATTTT	CASSWARGLNQPQHF
TRBV6-1	medium-sized	TRBD2	TRBJ2-5	TGTGCCAGCAGTTATGGGACTAGCCGGAAGGAGACCCAGTACTTC	CASSYGTSRKETQYF
TRBV12-3/TRBV12-4	many	TRBD2	TRBJ2-2	TGTGCCAGCAGTTTAGCGCTAGTAGCGGGAGGGATAACCGGGGAGCTGTTTTTT	CASSLALVAGGITGELFF
TRBV7-2	NA	TRBD2	TRBJ2-1	TGTGCCAGCCTGGGGGCAAGTACTAGCGGGAGTGGTGAGCAGTTCTTC	CASLGASTSGSGEQFF
TRBV7-2	few	NA	TRBJ2-5	TGTGCCAGCAGCTTAGATACCGTCGCCCAGTACTTC	CASSLDTVAQYF